The 26 T cell receptor beta chains listed next were all sequenced from one sample in a study of TIL therapy for anti-PD-1-resistant metastatic lung cancer. The immunoSEQ assay was v3. Some clones are missing from TCRdb's copy, which holds only in-frame ones; the method was immunoSEQ multiplex PCR. The sample has 5,000 to 8,000 clones; 64% are singletons. This sample's time point: pre-treatment sample, taken before nivolumab and TIL therapy. Tumor tissue came from excised metastases, mostly pleural nodules or supraclavicular lymph nodes. Sequencing used tumor tissue, obtained at baseline. These receptors were taken from a person between 25 and 79 years old with non-small cell lung cancer.

This chain links TRBV7-2 with TRBJ2-5; D is unresolved. Germline V CDR1 and CDR2: SGHTA, FQGNSA. V gave up 1 base and J gave up 5 bases, with 11 bases separating them. This CDR3 region has 14 residues. The CDR3 DNA sequence: TGTGCCAGCAGCTTAGGACATAGTTCGGAGACCCAGTACTTC. Translation gives CASSLGHSSETQYF.

This chain connects TRBV5-4 to TRBJ1-2; D possibly corresponds to TRBD1 (6 bases). The CDR3 spans 15 residues. Trimming shortened V by 2 bases and J by 3 bases, and 14 bases separated the two germline ends. Per germline, CDR1 SGHNT and CDR2 YYREEE (reference sequence). The CDR3, as DNA: TGTGCCAGCAGCTTACTGGAGGGGGGAGACTATGGCTACACCTTC. This gives the protein CASSLLEGGDYGYTF.

J is TRBJ2-1 and V is TRBV29-1, with TRBD1 as a possible D gene (7 bases). The germline gives CDR1 SQVTM, CDR2 ANQGSEA. The CDR3 is 13 amino acids. V shed 3 bases and J shed 7 bases, with 13 bases lying between them. The CDR3 DNA reads as TGCAGCGTTGACAGGGGGGATTTAAATGAGCAGTTCTTC. It yields the protein CSVDRGDLNEQFF.

The CDR3 coding sequence is TGCGCCAGCAGCTTGGGGGCCGACGCGGGAGCGCATTATGAGCAGTTCTTC. Residues: CASSLGADAGAHYEQFF. The chain joins TRBV5-1 to TRBJ2-1; TRBD2 aligns across 7 bases. CDR3 length: 17 residues. CDR1 is SGHRS, CDR2 YFSETQ, per germline. V dropped 0 bases and J dropped 8; count of bases not matched to a gene: 14.

The chain is built from TRBV19 and TRBJ2-2; TRBD2 aligns across 7 bases. Trimming took 3 bases from V and 1 from J; bases not matched to a gene: 2. Germline V gives CDR1 LNHDA, CDR2 SQIVND (reference sequence). This CDR3 spans 15 amino acids. The CDR3 nucleotides are TGTGCCAGTAGTATCAGCGGGAAGAACACCGGGGAGCTGTTTTTT. Encoded protein: CASSISGKNTGELFF.

The chain carries TRBV7-2 and TRBJ1-1; maybe TRBD1 (5 bases). Germline V lookup: CDR1 SGHTA, CDR2 FQGNSA. Trimming took off 5 bases at V and 8 bases at J, with 12 bases between the two ends. The CDR3 covers 12 residues. CDR3 loop: CASSEDRLEAFF. The DNA for the CDR3 is TGTGCCAGCAGCGAAGACAGATTAGAAGCTTTCTTT. The full variable domain, rest sourced from reference TRBV7-2 and TRBJ1-1, is GAGVSQSPSNKVTEKGKDVELRCDPISGHTALYWYRQSLGQGLEFLIYFQGNSAPDKSGLPSDRFSAERTGGSVSTLTIQRTQQEDSAVYLCASSEDRLEAFFGQGTRLTVV.

There are a few counts of this clone. This CDR3 reads CASSLFGAGNVYNEQFF. The CDR3 region has the DNA TGTGCCAGCAGCTTATTCGGAGCGGGGAACGTCTACAATGAGCAGTTCTTC. This chain connects TRBV7-9 to TRBJ2-1, with 7 bases matching TRBD2. V shed 2 bases, J shed 3 bases, and the junction held 10 bases outside the gene matches. The CDR3 loop spans 17 amino acids. Germline V gives CDR1 SEHNR, CDR2 FQNEAQ (reference sequence).

The V call is TRBV7-9, the J call TRBJ1-1; D may be TRBD1 (6 bases). CDR3 length equals 15 residues. Between the trimmed V and J ends, which lost 4 bases and 1 base, there was a span of 13 bases. Germline CDR1 and CDR2: SEHNR and FQNEAQ (reference sequence). DNA for the CDR3: TGTGCCAGCAGCTCATCAACAGGGAGGAACACTGAAGCTTTCTTT. It encodes CASSSSTGRNTEAFF. The full variable domain, completed using reference TRBV7-9 and TRBJ1-1, is DTGVSQNPRHKITKRGQNVTFRCDPISEHNRLYWYRQTLGQGPEFLTYFQNEAQLEKSRLLSDRFSAERPKGSFSTLEIQRTEQGDSAMYLCASSSSTGRNTEAFFGQGTRLTVV.

The V call is TRBV11-3, the J call TRBJ2-5; 7 bases agree with TRBD1. The CDR3 length is 15 residues. V lost 1 base to trimming and J lost 1 base; unmatched junction nucleotides: 3. Germline lookup yields CDR1 SGHNT and CDR2 YENEEA. This chain's CDR3 is CASSLGYRGQETQYF. The CDR3 DNA is TGTGCCAGCAGCTTAGGCTACAGGGGCCAAGAGACCCAGTACTTC.

This clone was seen only a few times. The chain uses TRBV30 and TRBJ2-7; D is unclear. The CDR3 contains 13 residues. Trimming cost V 1 base and J 4 bases, with 11 bases left between them. Germline loops: CDR1 GTSNPN, CDR2 SVGIG (reference sequence). The CDR3 protein is CAWSDIGTYEQYF. The DNA for the CDR3 is TGTGCCTGGAGTGACATCGGAACTTACGAGCAGTACTTC.

The CDR3 DNA reads as TGTGCCAGCAGTGCCTTAGTGGGGGCAGGGGGAGTGTCTGGAGATACGCAGTATTTT. Translated: CASSALVGAGGVSGDTQYF. The V gene is TRBV28, the J gene TRBJ2-3; 7 positions agree with TRBD1. Germline V gene lookup returns CDR1 MDHEN and CDR2 SYDVKM. The CDR3 runs to 19 residues. V gave up 5 bases and J gave up 5 bases; unmatched junction bases: 22.

The rearrangement uses TRBV11-2 and TRBJ2-3; either TRBD1 or TRBD2 may supply D (5 bases each). CDR3 length: 15 amino acids. CDR1 is SGHAT and CDR2 is FQNNGV in the germline V gene. The germline V and J ends were trimmed by 0 bases and 6 bases, with 13 bases remaining between them. DNA of the CDR3: TGTGCCAGCAGCTTAGATCTAACGGGGACGGATACGCAGTATTTT. It encodes CASSLDLTGTDTQYF.

This sequence joins TRBV5-5 and TRBJ2-7, with 13 positions matching TRBD2. Trimming cost V 0 bases and J 5 bases; bases outside gene matches: 5. The CDR3 sequence is 16 residues long. Germline CDR1 SGHKS, CDR2 YYEKEE (reference sequence). The CDR3 region has the DNA TGTGCCAGCAGCTTGGCCGCCGGACTAGCGGGAGACGAGCAGTACTTC. As protein: CASSLAAGLAGDEQYF.

The gene calls are TRBV10-2 and TRBJ2-7, with 9 bases lining up with TRBD2. The CDR3 has 14 amino acids. In germline, CDR1 is WSHSY, CDR2 SAAADI. Trimming cost V 3 bases and J 4 bases; bases outside gene matches: 4. DNA for the CDR3: TGCGCCAGCAGTGATCTGACTAGCGGTTACGAGCAGTACTTC. Its translation is CASSDLTSGYEQYF.

The rearrangement joins TRBV7-3 to TRBJ2-1; D gene uncertain. The CDR3 consists of 13 residues. Germline CDR1 and CDR2: SGHTA and FQGTGA. V lost 2 bases to trimming and J lost 5 bases, with 7 bases between them. The CDR3 DNA sequence: TGTGCCAGCAGCTTAGGGCCTAACAATGAGCAGTTCTTC. It translates to CASSLGPNNEQFF. Full variable domain (remainder filled in from reference TRBV7-3 and TRBJ2-1): GAGVSQTPSNKVTEKGKYVELRCDPISGHTALYWYRQSLGQGPEFLIYFQGTGAADDSGLPNDRFFAVRPEGSVSTLKIQRTERGDSAVYLCASSLGPNNEQFFGPGTRLTVL.

The V call is TRBV18, the J call TRBJ2-2, with TRBD1 matching 7 bases. Trimming cost V 0 bases and J 4 bases; bases outside gene matches: 2. Germline lookup yields CDR1 KGHSH and CDR2 LQKENI. This CDR3 has 15 amino acids. This CDR3 is CASSPPAGGTGELFF. In DNA form, the CDR3 reads TGTGCCAGCTCACCACCGGCAGGGGGCACCGGGGAGCTGTTTTTT. The whole variable domain, filled in from reference TRBV18 and TRBJ2-2, reads NAGVMQNPRHLVRRRGQEARLRCSPMKGHSHVYWYRQLPEEGLKFMVYLQKENIIDESGMPKERFSAEFPKEGPSILRIQQVVRGDSAAYFCASSPPAGGTGELFFGEGSRLTVL.

This clone was seen only a few times. The J gene is TRBJ1-1, the V gene TRBV19, with 10 bases lining up with TRBD1. Germline V lookup: CDR1 LNHDA, CDR2 SQIVND (reference sequence). Trimming took 11 bases from V and 5 from J; bases not matched to a gene: 14. The CDR3 is 15 amino acids. The CDR3 DNA reads as TGTGCCTCTTCGCGGGACAGGGGATTGTGGACTGAAGCTTTCTTT. Encoded protein: CASSRDRGLWTEAFF.

This clone was seen a handful of times. The chain employs TRBV9 and TRBJ2-5, with 9 bases identical to TRBD2. The CDR3 is 16 residues long. In germline, CDR1 is SGDLS, CDR2 YYNGEE. The V segment lost 0 bases and the J segment 1 base; nucleotides outside the gene matches: 4. CDR3 protein: CASSVGAGGFQETQYF. Written as DNA, the CDR3 is TGTGCCAGCAGCGTAGGAGCGGGGGGATTCCAAGAGACCCAGTACTTC.

The gene calls are TRBV7-2 and TRBJ1-6; D not resolved. The V end lost 5 bases, the J end lost 5 bases, and 10 bases lay between the germline ends. The CDR3 has 14 residues. Germline V gene data show CDR1 as SGHTA and CDR2 as FQGNSA. The CDR3 sequence: CASSPQIDNSPLHF. The CDR3 nucleotides are TGTGCCAGCAGCCCCCAAATCGATAATTCACCCCTCCACTTT.

V gene TRBV7-2 combines with J gene TRBJ2-7, with no clear D. Deletions cut 9 bases from V and 2 bases from J, with 17 bases between. Germline CDR1 and CDR2: SGHTA and FQGNSA. CDR3 length: 14 amino acids. The CDR3 sequence: CASSGLSSTYEQYF. In nucleotides, the CDR3 is TGTGCCAGTTCCGGGCTATCATCAACCTACGAGCAGTACTTC.

V and J are TRBV19 and TRBJ2-6; 7 bases map to TRBD2. Germline CDR1 reads LNHDA; CDR2 reads SQIVND (reference sequence). The junction had 0 bases not matched to a gene; V was cut back by 0 bases and J by 4 bases. The CDR3 runs to 15 residues. As DNA, the CDR3 is TGTGCCAGTAGTATAGACGGGAGGGGGGCCAACGTCCTGACTTTC. Its protein product is CASSIDGRGANVLTF. Filled out from reference TRBV19 and TRBJ2-6, the complete variable domain reads DGGITQSPKYLFRKEGQNVTLSCEQNLNHDAMYWYRQDPGQGLRLIYYSQIVNDFQKGDIAEGYSVSREKKESFPLTVTSAQKNPTAFYLCASSIDGRGANVLTFGAGSRLTVL.

This clone was seen just once. The rearrangement joins TRBV28 to TRBJ2-7; D gene uncertain. This CDR3 is built from 13 residues. Germline V CDR1 and CDR2: MDHEN, SYDVKM. Between the trimmed V and J ends, which lost 5 bases and 4 bases, there was a span of 12 bases. CDR3 DNA: TGTGCCAGCAGTCCTCCTAGACCGTACGAGCAGTACTTC. Encoded protein: CASSPPRPYEQYF. Filled out from reference TRBV28 and TRBJ2-7, the complete variable domain reads DVKVTQSSRYLVKRTGEKVFLECVQDMDHENMFWYRQDPGLGLRLIYFSYDVKMKEKGDIPEGYSVSREKKERFSLILESASTNQTSMYLCASSPPRPYEQYFGPGTRLTVT.

In DNA, the CDR3 is TGTGCCAGCAGTTCATTAGGACAGTCAGCTAATTCACCCCTCCACTTT. Translation: CASSSLGQSANSPLHF. The chain links TRBV27 to TRBJ1-6, with a tentative D call TRBD1 (6 bases). V lost 4 bases to trimming and J lost 6 bases, with 16 bases between them. This CDR3 contains 16 residues. Germline CDR1 is MNHEY and CDR2 is SMNVEV (reference sequence).

The chain is built from TRBV3-1 (or the pseudogene TRBV3-2) and TRBJ2-3; 7 bases line up with TRBD1. The J segment lost 3 bases and the V segment lost 4 bases, leaving 7 bases of the junction unmatched. This CDR3 has 15 residues. Germline assignment: CDR1 LGHDT and CDR2 YNNKEL (reference sequence). The CDR3 here is CASSPGQDLTDTQYF. The CDR3 DNA sequence: TGTGCCAGCAGCCCCGGACAGGACCTTACAGATACGCAGTATTTT.

The rearrangement links TRBV6-6 to TRBJ1-1; D not certain. The CDR3 contains 14 residues. Germline V CDR1 and CDR2: MNHNY, SVGAGI (reference sequence). The V gene lost 0 bases and the J gene lost 6 bases, with 11 bases spanning the gap. The DNA for the CDR3 is TGTGCCAGCAGTTACTCGATGTTGGTTTCTGAAGCTTTCTTT. Protein product: CASSYSMLVSEAFF.

This clone was recorded only once. The chain is built from TRBV6-2 or TRBV6-3 and TRBJ2-3; 7 bases fit TRBD1. The CDR3 extends over 16 amino acids. Germline CDR1 MNHEY, CDR2 SVGEGT. J lost 5 bases, V lost 4 bases, and 12 bases had no gene match. The CDR3 DNA is TGTGCCAGCAGTTCTTATGACAGGGCCTTTGAAGATACGCAGTATTTT. It is translated as CASSSYDRAFEDTQYF.